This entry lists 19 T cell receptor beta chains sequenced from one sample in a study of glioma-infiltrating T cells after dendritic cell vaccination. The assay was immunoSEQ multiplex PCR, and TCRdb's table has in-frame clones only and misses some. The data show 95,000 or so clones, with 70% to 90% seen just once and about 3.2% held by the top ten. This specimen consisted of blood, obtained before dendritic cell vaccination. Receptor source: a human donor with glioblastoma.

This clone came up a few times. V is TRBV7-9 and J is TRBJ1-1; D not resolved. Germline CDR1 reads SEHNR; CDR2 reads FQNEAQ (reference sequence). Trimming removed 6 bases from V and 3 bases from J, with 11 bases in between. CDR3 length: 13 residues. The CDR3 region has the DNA TGTGCCAGCAGTTCCTTAAGCCACACTGAAGCTTTCTTT. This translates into CASSSLSHTEAFF.

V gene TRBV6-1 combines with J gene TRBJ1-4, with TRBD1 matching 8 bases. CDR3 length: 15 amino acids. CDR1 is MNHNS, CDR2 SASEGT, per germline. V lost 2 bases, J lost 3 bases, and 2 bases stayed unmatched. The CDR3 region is CASSELTGANEKLFF. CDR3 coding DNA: TGTGCCAGCAGTGAATTGACAGGGGCTAATGAAAAACTGTTTTTT.

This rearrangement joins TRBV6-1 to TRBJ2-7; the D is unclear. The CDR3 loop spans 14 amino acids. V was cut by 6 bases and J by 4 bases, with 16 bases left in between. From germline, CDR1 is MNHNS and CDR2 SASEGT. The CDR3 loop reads CASSLVNPEYEQYF. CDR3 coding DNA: TGTGCCAGCAGCCTCGTAAACCCAGAATACGAGCAGTACTTC.

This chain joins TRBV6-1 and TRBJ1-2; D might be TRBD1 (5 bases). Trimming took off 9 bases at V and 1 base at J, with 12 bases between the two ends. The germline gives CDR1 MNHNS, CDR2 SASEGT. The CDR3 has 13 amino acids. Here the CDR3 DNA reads TGTGCCAGTGGGGGAGGAATTAACTATGGCTACACCTTC. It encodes CASGGGINYGYTF.

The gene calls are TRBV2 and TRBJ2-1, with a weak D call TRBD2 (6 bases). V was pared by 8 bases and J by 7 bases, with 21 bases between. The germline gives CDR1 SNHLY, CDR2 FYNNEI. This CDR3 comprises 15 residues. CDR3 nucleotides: TGTGCCAGCCGCGGCTGGGGCGGGGCCGGGAATGAGCAGTTCTTC. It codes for CASRGWGGAGNEQFF.

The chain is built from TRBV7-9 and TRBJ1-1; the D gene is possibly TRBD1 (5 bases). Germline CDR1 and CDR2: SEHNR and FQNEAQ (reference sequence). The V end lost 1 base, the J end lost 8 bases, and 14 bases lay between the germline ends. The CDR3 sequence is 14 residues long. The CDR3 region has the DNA TGTGCCAGCAGCTTAGATCCCGACAGACCAGAAGCTTTCTTT. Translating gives CASSLDPDRPEAFF.

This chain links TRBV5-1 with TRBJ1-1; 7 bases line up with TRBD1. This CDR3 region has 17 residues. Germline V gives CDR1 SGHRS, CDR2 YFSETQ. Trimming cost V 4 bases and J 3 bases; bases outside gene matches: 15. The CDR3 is CASSPSVKTGKDTEAFF. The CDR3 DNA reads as TGCGCCAGCAGCCCTTCGGTTAAGACAGGGAAGGACACTGAAGCTTTCTTT.

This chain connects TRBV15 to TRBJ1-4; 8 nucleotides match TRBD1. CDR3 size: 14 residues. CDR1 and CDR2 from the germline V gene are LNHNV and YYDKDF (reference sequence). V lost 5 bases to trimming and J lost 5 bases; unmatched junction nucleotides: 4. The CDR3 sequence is CATSRDRTNEKLFF. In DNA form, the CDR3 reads TGTGCCACCAGCCGGGACAGGACAAATGAAAAACTGTTTTTT.

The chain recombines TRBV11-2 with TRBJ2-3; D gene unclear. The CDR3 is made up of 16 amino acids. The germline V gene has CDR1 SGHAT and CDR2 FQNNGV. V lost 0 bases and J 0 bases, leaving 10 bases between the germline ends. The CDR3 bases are TGTGCCAGCAGCTTAGAGGGCCGCAGGAGCACAGATACGCAGTATTTT. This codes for CASSLEGRRSTDTQYF. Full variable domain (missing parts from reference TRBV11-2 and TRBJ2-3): EAGVAQSPRYKIIEKRQSVAFWCNPISGHATLYWYQQILGQGPKLLIQFQNNGVVDDSQLPKDRFSAERLKGVDSTLKIQPAKLEDSAVYLCASSLEGRRSTDTQYFGPGTRLTVL.

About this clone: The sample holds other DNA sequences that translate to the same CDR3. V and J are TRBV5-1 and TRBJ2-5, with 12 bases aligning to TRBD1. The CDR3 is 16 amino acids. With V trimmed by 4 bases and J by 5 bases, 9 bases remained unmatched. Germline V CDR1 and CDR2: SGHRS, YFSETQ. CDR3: CASSHGDRGLGETQYF. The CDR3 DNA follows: TGCGCCAGCAGCCATGGGGACAGGGGGCTCGGGGAGACCCAGTACTTC.

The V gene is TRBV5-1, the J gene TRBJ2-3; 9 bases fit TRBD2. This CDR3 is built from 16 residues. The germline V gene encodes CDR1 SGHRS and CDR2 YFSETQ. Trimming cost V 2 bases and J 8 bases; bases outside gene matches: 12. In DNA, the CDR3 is TGCGCCAGCAGCTTATCGACTAGCGGACCCTTGGGTACGCAGTATTTT. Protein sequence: CASSLSTSGPLGTQYF. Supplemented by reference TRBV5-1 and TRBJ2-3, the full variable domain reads KAGVTQTPRYLIKTRGQQVTLSCSPISGHRSVSWYQQTPGQGLQFLFEYFSETQRNKGNFPGRFSGRQFSNSRSEMNVSTLELGDSALYLCASSLSTSGPLGTQYFGPGTRLTVL.

Here the CDR3 reads CASSAGQGAPVHYEQYF. CDR3 nucleotides: TGTGCCAGCAGTGCGGGACAGGGGGCTCCAGTCCACTACGAGCAGTACTTC. The genes are TRBV9 and TRBJ2-5; 12 bases map to TRBD1. The J call may be in error: the DNA end matches TRBJ2-7 better. The germline CDR1 and CDR2 sequences are SGDLS and YYNGEE. CDR3 size: 17 residues.

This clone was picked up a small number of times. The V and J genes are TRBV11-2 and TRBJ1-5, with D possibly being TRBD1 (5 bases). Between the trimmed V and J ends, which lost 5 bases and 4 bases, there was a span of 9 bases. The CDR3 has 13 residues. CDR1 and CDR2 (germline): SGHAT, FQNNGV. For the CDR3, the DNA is TGTGCCAGCAGCCGACAGATAAATCAGCCCCAGCATTTT. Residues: CASSRQINQPQHF. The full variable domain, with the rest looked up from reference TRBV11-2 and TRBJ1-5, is EAGVAQSPRYKIIEKRQSVAFWCNPISGHATLYWYQQILGQGPKLLIQFQNNGVVDDSQLPKDRFSAERLKGVDSTLKIQPAKLEDSAVYLCASSRQINQPQHFGDGTRLSIL.

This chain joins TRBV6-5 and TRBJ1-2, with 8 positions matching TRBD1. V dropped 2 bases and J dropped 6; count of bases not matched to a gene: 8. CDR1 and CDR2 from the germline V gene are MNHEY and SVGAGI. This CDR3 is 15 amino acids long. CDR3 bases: TGTGCCAGCAGTTACATCTCAGGGGGCGCAAATGGCTACACCTTC. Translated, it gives CASSYISGGANGYTF.

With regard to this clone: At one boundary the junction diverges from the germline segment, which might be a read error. CDR3 sequence reads: CASSLQLAGQETQYF. CDR3 in DNA: TGTGCTAGCAGCTTGCAGTTGGCAGGGCAAGAGACCCAGTACTTC. V is TRBV7-7 and J is TRBJ2-5, with D possibly TRBD1 on 5 matching bases. Germline CDR1 reads SSHAT; CDR2 reads FNYEAQ (reference sequence). The CDR3 is made up of 15 amino acids.

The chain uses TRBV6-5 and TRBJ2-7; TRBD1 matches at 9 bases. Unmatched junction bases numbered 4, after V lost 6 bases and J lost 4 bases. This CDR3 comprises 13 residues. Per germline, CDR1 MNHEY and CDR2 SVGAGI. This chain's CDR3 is CASRRGTGYEQYF. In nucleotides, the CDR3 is TGTGCCAGCAGAAGAGGGACAGGGTACGAGCAGTACTTC.

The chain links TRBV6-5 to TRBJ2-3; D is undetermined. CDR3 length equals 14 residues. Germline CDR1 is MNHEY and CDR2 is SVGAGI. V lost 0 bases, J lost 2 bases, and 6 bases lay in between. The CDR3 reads CASSYSSLTDTQYF. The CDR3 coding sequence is TGTGCCAGCAGTTACTCGTCTCTCACAGATACGCAGTATTTT.

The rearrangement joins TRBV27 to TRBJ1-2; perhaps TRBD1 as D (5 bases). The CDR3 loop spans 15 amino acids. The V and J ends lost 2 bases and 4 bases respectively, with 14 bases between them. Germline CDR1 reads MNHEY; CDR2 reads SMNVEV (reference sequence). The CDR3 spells CASSLGQGGIYGYTF. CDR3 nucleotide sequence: TGTGCCAGCAGTTTAGGGCAGGGAGGAATCTATGGCTACACCTTC.

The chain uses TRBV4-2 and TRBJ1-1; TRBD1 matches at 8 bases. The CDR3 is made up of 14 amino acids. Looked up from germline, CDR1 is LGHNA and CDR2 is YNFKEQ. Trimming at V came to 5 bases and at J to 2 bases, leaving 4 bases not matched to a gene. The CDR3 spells CASSFGTGNTEAFF. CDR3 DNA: TGTGCCAGCAGCTTCGGGACAGGAAACACTGAAGCTTTCTTT.